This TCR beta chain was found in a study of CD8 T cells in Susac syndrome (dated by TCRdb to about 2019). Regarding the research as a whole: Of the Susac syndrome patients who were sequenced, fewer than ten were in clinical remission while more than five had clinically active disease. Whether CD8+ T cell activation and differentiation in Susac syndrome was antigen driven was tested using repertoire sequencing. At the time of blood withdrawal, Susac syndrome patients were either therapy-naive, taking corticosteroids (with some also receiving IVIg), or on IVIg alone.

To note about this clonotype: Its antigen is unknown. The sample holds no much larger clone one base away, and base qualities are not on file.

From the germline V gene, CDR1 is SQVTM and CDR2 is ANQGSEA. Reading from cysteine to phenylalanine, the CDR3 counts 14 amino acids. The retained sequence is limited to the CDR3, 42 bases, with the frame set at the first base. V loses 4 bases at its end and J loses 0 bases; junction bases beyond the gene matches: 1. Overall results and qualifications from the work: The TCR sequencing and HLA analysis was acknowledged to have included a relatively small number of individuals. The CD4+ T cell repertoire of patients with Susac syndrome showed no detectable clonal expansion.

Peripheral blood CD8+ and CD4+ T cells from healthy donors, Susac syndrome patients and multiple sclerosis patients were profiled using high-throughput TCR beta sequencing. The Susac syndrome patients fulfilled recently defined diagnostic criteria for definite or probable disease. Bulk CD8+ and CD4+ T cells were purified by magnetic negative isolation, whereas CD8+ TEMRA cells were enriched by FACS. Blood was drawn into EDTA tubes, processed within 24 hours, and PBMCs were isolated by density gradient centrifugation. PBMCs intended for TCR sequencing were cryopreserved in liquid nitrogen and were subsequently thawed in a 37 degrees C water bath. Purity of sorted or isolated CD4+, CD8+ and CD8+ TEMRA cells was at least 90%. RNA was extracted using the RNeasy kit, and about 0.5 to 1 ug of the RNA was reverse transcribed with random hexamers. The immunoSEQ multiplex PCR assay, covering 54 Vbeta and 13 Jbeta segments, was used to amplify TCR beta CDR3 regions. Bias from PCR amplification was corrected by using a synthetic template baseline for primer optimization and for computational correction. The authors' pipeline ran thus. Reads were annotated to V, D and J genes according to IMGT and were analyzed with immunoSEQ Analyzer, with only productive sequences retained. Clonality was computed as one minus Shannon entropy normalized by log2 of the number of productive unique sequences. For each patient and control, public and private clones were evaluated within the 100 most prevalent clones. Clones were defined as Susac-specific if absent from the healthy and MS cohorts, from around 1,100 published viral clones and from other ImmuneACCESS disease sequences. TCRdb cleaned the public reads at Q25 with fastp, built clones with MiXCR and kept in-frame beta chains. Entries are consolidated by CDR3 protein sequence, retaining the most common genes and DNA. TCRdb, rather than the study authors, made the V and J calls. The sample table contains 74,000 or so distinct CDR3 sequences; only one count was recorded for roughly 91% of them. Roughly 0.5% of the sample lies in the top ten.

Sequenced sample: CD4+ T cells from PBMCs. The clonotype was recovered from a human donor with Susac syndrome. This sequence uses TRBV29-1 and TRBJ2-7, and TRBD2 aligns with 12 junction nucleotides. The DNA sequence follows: TGCAGCGTTGGGACTAGCGGGACCTCCTACGAGCAGTACTTC. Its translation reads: CSVGTSGTSYEQYF.